A single sample is the source of the 32 T cell receptor beta chains below, sequenced in a study of shared clonotypes between healthy human individuals. Clones were read by immunoSEQ multiplex PCR, and TCRdb kept only the in-frame ones, dropping some. Here the sample spans roughly 1,100,000 clones, under 80% being singletons. Sample: memory CD4+ T cells sorted from blood. Sample subset: CD45RA-negative fraction. The receptors were gathered from a young man in good health.

As regards this clone: The sample carries other DNA sequences with the same CDR3. V gene TRBV7-2 combines with J gene TRBJ2-5; no clear D. The CDR3 is 11 amino acids. Germline V gives CDR1 SGHTA, CDR2 FQGNSA. Trimming removed 2 bases at V and 5 bases at J, with 3 bases between. The CDR3, as DNA: TGTGCCAGCAGCTTAAGCGAGACCCAGTACTTC. Amino acid sequence: CASSLSETQYF.

Here the CDR3 DNA reads TGTGCCAGCAGTGACTTGAGACTGACATTGGGTTCACCCCTCCACTTT. Protein sequence: CASSDLRLTLGSPLHF. The V gene is TRBV2, the J gene TRBJ1-6, with D hard to call. V was trimmed by 3 bases and J by 9 bases, leaving 18 bases between them. The germline V gene has CDR1 SNHLY and CDR2 FYNNEI. The CDR3 extends over 16 amino acids. The complete variable domain, with remaining parts taken from reference TRBV2 and TRBJ1-6, reads EPEVTQTPSHQVTQMGQEVILRCVPISNHLYFYWYRQILGQKVEFLVSFYNNEISEKSEIFDDQFSVERPDGSNFTLKIRSTKLEDSAMYFCASSDLRLTLGSPLHFGNGTRLTVT.

V is TRBV29-1 and J is TRBJ1-1; tentatively, D is TRBD1 (6 bases). This CDR3 has 10 amino acids. The germline V and J ends were trimmed by 6 bases and 5 bases, with 7 bases remaining between them. Germline V gene lookup returns CDR1 SQVTM and CDR2 ANQGSEA. The CDR3 DNA follows: TGCAGCGTAGGACAGACTGAAGCTTTCTTT. Its protein product is CSVGQTEAFF.

This clone occurred a few times. The CDR3 sequence is CASIPRVPHSEAFF. CDR3 sequence (DNA): TGTGCCAGCATCCCCCGGGTACCCCATTCTGAAGCTTTCTTT. The chain is built from TRBV2 and TRBJ1-1, with D unresolved. The CDR3 runs 14 residues. The V end was cut by 7 bases, the J end by 6 bases, with 18 bases between. The germline V gene encodes CDR1 SNHLY and CDR2 FYNNEI. Variable domain in full (rest from reference TRBV2 and TRBJ1-1): EPEVTQTPSHQVTQMGQEVILRCVPISNHLYFYWYRQILGQKVEFLVSFYNNEISEKSEIFDDQFSVERPDGSNFTLKIRSTKLEDSAMYFCASIPRVPHSEAFFGQGTRLTVV.

The chain combines TRBV11-2 with TRBJ2-5; 7 positions agree with TRBD1. V lost 4 bases to trimming and J lost 7 bases; unmatched junction nucleotides: 9. Per germline, CDR1 SGHAT and CDR2 FQNNGV. The CDR3 covers 14 residues. In DNA, the CDR3 is TGTGCCAGCAGCTCATCAGGGGGACCAGGGACCCAGTACTTC. Amino acids: CASSSSGGPGTQYF.

V and J are TRBV10-2 and TRBJ2-1, with D unresolved. CDR1 is WSHSY, CDR2 SAAADI, per germline. V shed 1 base and J shed 6 bases, with 10 bases lying between them. There are 14 residues in the CDR3. The CDR3 here is CASSEFVSPNEQFF. CDR3 nucleotide sequence: TGCGCCAGCAGTGAGTTTGTCAGCCCCAATGAGCAGTTCTTC.

In its sample, this clone was seen a few times. The chain joins TRBV25-1 to TRBJ1-6; TRBD1 matches 9 bases. V was clipped by 8 bases and J by 7 bases; unmatched bases: 3. This CDR3 is built from 13 residues. Germline V lookup: CDR1 MGHDK, CDR2 SYGVNS. CDR3: CASAGQGNSPLHF. The CDR3 DNA is TGTGCCAGCGCGGGACAGGGCAATTCACCCCTCCACTTT.

The V call is TRBV5-1, the J call TRBJ2-7; 7 positions match TRBD2. The CDR3 covers 14 residues. J was trimmed by 3 bases and V by 2 bases; bases with no gene match: 5. The germline gives CDR1 SGHRS, CDR2 YFSETQ. CDR3 in amino acids: CASSFRDYGYEQYF. The CDR3 region has the DNA TGCGCCAGCAGCTTCCGGGACTACGGCTACGAGCAGTACTTC.

The V and J genes are TRBV6-1 and TRBJ1-2, with a possible D match to TRBD1 (5 bases). The ends were cut back, 4 bases at V and 2 bases at J, with 14 bases in the middle. The CDR3 length is 15 residues. The germline V gene encodes CDR1 MNHNS and CDR2 SASEGT. The CDR3: CASSAYGGVNYGYTF. CDR3 DNA sequence: TGTGCCAGCAGTGCCTACGGGGGAGTGAACTATGGCTACACCTTC.

CDR3 sequence: CASSDSSSLSYEQYF. In DNA form, the CDR3 reads TGTGCCAGCAGTGACAGCTCGTCTTTGTCCTACGAGCAGTACTTC. The genes are TRBV6-1 and TRBJ2-7, with D unresolved. V was trimmed by 3 bases and J by 1 base, leaving 13 bases between them. The CDR3 sequence is 15 residues long. Germline-derived CDR1 and CDR2 are MNHNS and SASEGT.

The chain carries TRBV5-5 and TRBJ1-5, with D unclear. There are 14 residues in the CDR3. Trimming took 3 bases from V and 3 from J, leaving 10 bases between them. Germline values: CDR1 SGHKS, CDR2 YYEKEE (reference sequence). The CDR3 region has the DNA TGTGCCAGCAGCTGGGGTAGTTCCAATCAGCCCCAGCATTTT. Its protein is CASSWGSSNQPQHF.

The chain recombines TRBV19 with TRBJ1-6; D uncertain. The CDR3 loop spans 14 amino acids. Germline-derived CDR1 and CDR2 are LNHDA and SQIVND (reference sequence). The V end lost 7 bases, the J end lost 8 bases, and 15 bases lay between the germline ends. This chain's CDR3 is CASNPGAPHSPLHF. Here the CDR3 DNA reads TGTGCCAGTAACCCGGGAGCACCCCATTCACCCCTCCACTTT.

Here the CDR3 reads CASRGDRNSYEQYF. DNA of the CDR3: TGTGCCAGCAGGGGGGACAGGAACTCCTACGAGCAGTACTTC. The J gene is TRBJ2-7, the V gene TRBV5-3, with 8 bases matching TRBD1. TRBV5-3 is annotated as an ORF whose role is uncertain. V shed 8 bases, J shed 0 bases, and the junction held 7 bases outside the gene matches. CDR3 length: 14 residues.

This clone was counted between two and nine times. This sequence joins TRBV7-8 and TRBJ2-7, with D possibly being TRBD1 or TRBD2 (5 bases each). Germline CDR1 and CDR2: SGHVS and FQNEAQ. The CDR3 has 15 residues. The V gene lost 1 base and the J gene lost 6 bases, with 16 bases spanning the gap. The CDR3 DNA follows: TGTGCCAGCAGCTTAGGTGGAAGCGGAAGGGGCGAGCAGTACTTC. Protein: CASSLGGSGRGEQYF.

The genes are TRBV11-2 and TRBJ2-3; 7 nucleotides line up with TRBD1. With 5 bases clipped from V and 4 bases from J, the junction kept 6 bases outside the gene matches. Germline CDR1 SGHAT, CDR2 FQNNGV. CDR3 length equals 14 residues. In nucleotides, the CDR3 is TGTGCCAGCAGCCCACAGGGGAACTCAGATACGCAGTATTTT. Translated: CASSPQGNSDTQYF.

The rearrangement links TRBV5-1 to TRBJ1-4, with TRBD1 as a possible D gene (5 bases). The V end was cut by 0 bases, the J end by 8 bases, with 14 bases between. Germline V gene sequence: CDR1 SGHRS, CDR2 YFSETQ. The CDR3 contains 15 residues. CDR3 nucleotides: TGCGCCAGCAGCTTGGGTGGAGGGGTGAGAGAAAAACTGTTTTTT. It specifies CASSLGGGVREKLFF.

The rearrangement joins TRBV2 to TRBJ1-2; 11 bases agree with TRBD1. V lost 6 bases and J lost 8; bases outside the gene matches: 11. The germline V gene encodes CDR1 SNHLY and CDR2 FYNNEI. The CDR3 spans 15 residues. The DNA of the CDR3 is TGTGCCAGCAGGGGTACCAGGACAGGGGGCGGCGGCTACACCTTC. As protein: CASRGTRTGGGGYTF.

The chain combines TRBV5-4 with TRBJ2-1; no clear D gene. Germline CDR1 SGHNT, CDR2 YYREEE (reference sequence). The CDR3 is 13 amino acids. Trimming took off 4 bases at V and 0 bases at J, with 5 bases between the two ends. The CDR3 DNA follows: TGTGCCAGCAGCCTTGTCTCCTACAATGAGCAGTTCTTC. This translates into CASSLVSYNEQFF.

The chain combines TRBV4-1 with TRBJ2-7, with a tentative D call TRBD2 (6 bases). The length of the CDR3 is 13 residues. Germline CDR1 is MGHRA and CDR2 is YSYEKL. Trimming stripped 7 bases from V and 4 bases from J, with 14 bases between. This CDR3 reads CASKGGVGYEQYF. CDR3 coding DNA: TGCGCCAGCAAAGGCGGGGTCGGTTACGAGCAGTACTTC.

This rearrangement joins TRBV6-5 to TRBJ2-7; D assignment may be TRBD1 or TRBD2 (5 bases each). V dropped 3 bases and J dropped 6 bases, with 12 bases sitting between them. Germline V lookup: CDR1 MNHEY, CDR2 SVGAGI. The CDR3 runs to 13 residues. CDR3 amino acids: CASSYQAGAEQYF. The CDR3 nucleotides read TGTGCCAGCAGTTATCAGGCCGGGGCCGAGCAGTACTTC.

Written as DNA, the CDR3 is TGTGCCAGCAGTGATCTCAGGGGCAGGGGACGTTCACCCCTCCACTTT. It codes for CASSDLRGRGRSPLHF. The genes are TRBV2 and TRBJ1-6, with D perhaps TRBD1 (6 bases). CDR3 length equals 16 residues. Germline CDR1 is SNHLY and CDR2 is FYNNEI. V was cut by 3 bases and J by 9 bases, with 18 bases left in between.

The J gene is TRBJ1-2, the V gene TRBV5-4; D uncertain. CDR1 is SGHNT, CDR2 YYREEE, per germline (reference sequence). The CDR3 totals 15 residues. Trimming removed 4 bases from V and 0 bases from J, with 13 bases in between. The CDR3: CASSRATGANYGYTF. In nucleotides, the CDR3 is TGTGCCAGCAGCCGTGCCACCGGGGCTAACTATGGCTACACCTTC.

The gene calls are TRBV7-2 and TRBJ2-5; 10 bases match TRBD1. Germline loops: CDR1 SGHTA, CDR2 FQGNSA. This CDR3 is built from 16 residues. V dropped 1 base and J dropped 9; count of bases not matched to a gene: 11. CDR3 region: CASSLEGGGQGVAQYF. CDR3 nucleotides: TGTGCCAGCAGCTTAGAAGGGGGCGGACAGGGGGTCGCCCAGTACTTC.

This clone has only a few counts. This sequence joins TRBV5-1 and TRBJ2-3, with unresolved D. CDR3 length: 13 amino acids. The V gene lost 2 bases and the J gene lost 6 bases, with 10 bases spanning the gap. CDR1 is SGHRS, CDR2 YFSETQ, per germline. The CDR3 loop reads CASSFNNRDTQYF. Here the CDR3 DNA reads TGCGCCAGCAGCTTCAACAACCGGGATACGCAGTATTTT.

J is TRBJ1-1 and V is TRBV14; D may be TRBD1 (6 bases). The CDR3 runs 18 residues. V dropped 2 bases and J dropped 0 bases, with 19 bases sitting between them. Germline V gene lookup returns CDR1 SGHDN and CDR2 FVKESK. CDR3 sequence (DNA): TGTGCCAGCAGCCAACTGGATCCGTTCAGGGGTTTGAACACTGAAGCTTTCTTT. Its translation: CASSQLDPFRGLNTEAFF.

This clone was found once. The chain is built from TRBV7-9 and TRBJ2-2; D could derive from TRBD1 or TRBD2 (6 bases each). Per germline, CDR1 SEHNR and CDR2 FQNEAQ (reference sequence). Trimming shortened V by 3 bases and J by 2 bases, and 10 bases separated the two germline ends. CDR3 length: 15 amino acids. For the CDR3, the DNA is TGTGCCAGCAGCTTTGGAGGGGGTAACACCGGGGAGCTGTTTTTT. Translating it yields CASSFGGGNTGELFF. The variable domain in full, completed from reference TRBV7-9 and TRBJ2-2, reads DTGVSQNPRHKITKRGQNVTFRCDPISEHNRLYWYRQTLGQGPEFLTYFQNEAQLEKSRLLSDRFSAERPKGSFSTLEIQRTEQGDSAMYLCASSFGGGNTGELFFGEGSRLTVL.

The chain has TRBV28 and TRBJ1-5; no firm D call. This CDR3 comprises 14 residues. Germline V CDR1 and CDR2: MDHEN, SYDVKM. V lost 8 bases and J 3 bases, leaving 14 bases between the germline ends. DNA of the CDR3: TGTGCCAGCCGTCCCCGGACGGCCAATCAGCCCCAGCATTTT. Translating gives CASRPRTANQPQHF.

V usage is TRBV7-2 and J usage is TRBJ2-2, with D possibly being TRBD2 (6 bases). Germline V gives CDR1 SGHTA, CDR2 FQGNSA. This CDR3 contains 16 residues. V lost 5 bases, J lost 5 bases, and 18 bases lay in between. The CDR3 loop is CASSPPNGGSTGELFF. The CDR3, as DNA: TGTGCCAGCAGCCCCCCCAACGGAGGGTCAACCGGGGAGCTGTTTTTT.

The chain has TRBV28 and TRBJ2-1, with 14 bases identical to TRBD2. Germline-derived CDR1 and CDR2 are MDHEN and SYDVKM. V shed 6 bases and J 3 bases; nucleotides not matched to a gene: 13. The CDR3 runs 19 residues. This chain's CDR3 is CASSPLTSGGAGGYNEQFF. The CDR3 DNA sequence: TGTGCCAGCAGCCCCCTGACTAGCGGGGGGGCCGGAGGCTACAATGAGCAGTTCTTC.

The chain is built from TRBV5-8 and TRBJ2-7; D possibly matches TRBD1 or TRBD2 (5 bases each). This CDR3 has 16 residues. V was trimmed by 1 base and J by 0 bases, leaving 14 bases between them. CDR1 is SGHTS and CDR2 is YDEGEE in the germline V gene. CDR3 protein: CASSLWGFMNSYEQYF. DNA for the CDR3: TGTGCCAGCAGCTTGTGGGGGTTTATGAACTCCTACGAGCAGTACTTC.

This clone came up a few times. V usage is TRBV28 and J usage is TRBJ2-1, with 7 positions matching TRBD1. V lost 4 bases and J lost 3; bases outside the gene matches: 9. The CDR3 spans 16 residues. From germline, CDR1 is MDHEN and CDR2 SYDVKM. CDR3 loop: CASSSLQGDHYNEQFF. CDR3 nucleotide sequence: TGTGCCAGCAGTTCTCTCCAGGGGGATCACTACAATGAGCAGTTCTTC. The variable domain in full, completed from reference TRBV28 and TRBJ2-1, reads DVKVTQSSRYLVKRTGEKVFLECVQDMDHENMFWYRQDPGLGLRLIYFSYDVKMKEKGDIPEGYSVSREKKERFSLILESASTNQTSMYLCASSSLQGDHYNEQFFGPGTRLTVL.

The rearrangement links TRBV11-2 to TRBJ2-3, with TRBD2 matching over 10 bases. V trimming: 5 bases; J trimming: 1 base; junction bases outside the gene matches: 6. Germline V gene lookup returns CDR1 SGHAT and CDR2 FQNNGV. The length of the CDR3 is 16 residues. CDR3 protein: CASSISGGRGTDTQYF. The CDR3 DNA reads as TGTGCCAGCAGCATTAGCGGGGGGCGGGGCACAGATACGCAGTATTTT. The variable domain in full, with the rest retrieved from reference TRBV11-2 and TRBJ2-3, is EAGVAQSPRYKIIEKRQSVAFWCNPISGHATLYWYQQILGQGPKLLIQFQNNGVVDDSQLPKDRFSAERLKGVDSTLKIQPAKLEDSAVYLCASSISGGRGTDTQYFGPGTRLTVL.